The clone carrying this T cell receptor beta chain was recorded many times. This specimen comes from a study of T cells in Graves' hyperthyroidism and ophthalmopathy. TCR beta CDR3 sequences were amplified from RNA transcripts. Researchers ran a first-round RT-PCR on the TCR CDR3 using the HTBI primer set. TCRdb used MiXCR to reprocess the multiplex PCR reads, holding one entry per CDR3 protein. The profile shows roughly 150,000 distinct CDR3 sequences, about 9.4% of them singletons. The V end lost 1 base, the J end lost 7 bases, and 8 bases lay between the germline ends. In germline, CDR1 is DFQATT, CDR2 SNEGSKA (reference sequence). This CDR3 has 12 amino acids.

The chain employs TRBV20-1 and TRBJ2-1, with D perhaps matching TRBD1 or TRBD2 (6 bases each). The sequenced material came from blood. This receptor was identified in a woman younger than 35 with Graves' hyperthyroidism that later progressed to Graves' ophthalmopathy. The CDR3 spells CSARGGGNEQFF. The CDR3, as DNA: TGCAGTGCTAGAGGAGGGGGGAATGAGCAGTTCTTC.